The sequence of this TCR beta chain was determined in a study of OX40 agonist ivuxolimab in advanced cancers. Regarding this clone: The antigen remains undetermined.

TCRdb keeps only in-frame clones here, not all; method: immunoSEQ multiplex PCR. The sample carries about 79,000 clones, about 89% recorded once. Trimming shortened V by 5 bases and J by 11 bases, and 21 bases separated the two germline ends. The CDR3 length is 14 residues. Germline CDR1 is MNHNY and CDR2 is SVGAGI (reference sequence). Study findings and constraints: The expanded peripheral T cells' antigen specificity was not determined. Mean expanded clone counts were higher in CD8+ than CD4+ T cells.

This chain joins TRBV6-6 and TRBJ1-1; D ambiguous. This receptor was taken from an adult with an advanced solid tumor such as melanoma, head and neck, liver or kidney cancer. Here the sequenced sample was CD4+ or CD8+ T cells sorted from blood, taken in a trial of the OX40 agonist ivuxolimab. CDR3 sequence: CASSNTAGGSYAFF. CDR3 coding DNA: TGTGCCAGCAGTAATACAGCCGGTGGTTCGTATGCTTTCTTT.